The 20 T cell receptor beta chains given below trace back to one sample, sequenced in a study of graft-versus-host responses after intestinal transplantation. Sequencing used immunoSEQ multiplex PCR; TCRdb keeps in-frame clones, though not all of them. The sample includes about 27,000 clones, over 85% seen only once; the top ten take 0.53%. This sample comprised PBMCs, obtained 18 days after transplant. These receptors were obtained from a human patient who received an intestinal transplant, so some T cells may come from the graft donor.

The rearrangement joins TRBV10-2 to TRBJ2-2; D remains unclear. The V end was cut by 4 bases, the J end by 7 bases, with 7 bases between. The CDR3 loop spans 12 amino acids. The germline CDR1 and CDR2 sequences are WSHSY and SAAADI. CDR3 sequence reads: CASSVGYGELFF. The CDR3 DNA reads TGCGCCAGCAGTGTTGGGTACGGGGAGCTGTTTTTT.

The V call is TRBV10-3, the J call TRBJ2-3, with D possibly being TRBD1 (6 bases). This CDR3 has 12 residues. V lost 11 bases and J lost 0, with 9 bases in between. Germline CDR1 ENHRY, CDR2 SYGVKD. The CDR3 reads CASGASTDTQYF. Written as DNA, the CDR3 is TGTGCCTCAGGGGCCAGCACAGATACGCAGTATTTT.

J is TRBJ1-1 and V is TRBV7-8, with D hard to call. The germline V and J ends were trimmed by 5 bases and 1 base, with 11 bases remaining between them. Germline assignment: CDR1 SGHVS and CDR2 FQNEAQ. This CDR3 comprises 14 residues. The CDR3 bases are TGTGCCAGCAGCCGTCAACGTTGGAACACTGAAGCTTTCTTT. Translating it yields CASSRQRWNTEAFF.

J is TRBJ2-5 and V is TRBV2, with 9 positions matching TRBD2. The V gene end was trimmed by 6 bases and the J gene end by 1 base; junction bases not matched to a gene: 6. The germline CDR1 and CDR2 sequences are SNHLY and FYNNEI. The CDR3 has 15 residues. The CDR3 DNA follows: TGTGCCAGCAGCCTCACTAGCGGGCTCCAAGAGACCCAGTACTTC. The encoded protein is CASSLTSGLQETQYF. Together with reference TRBV2 and TRBJ2-5, the CDR3 gives the full variable domain: EPEVTQTPSHQVTQMGQEVILRCVPISNHLYFYWYRQILGQKVEFLVSFYNNEISEKSEIFDDQFSVERPDGSNFTLKIRSTKLEDSAMYFCASSLTSGLQETQYFGPGTRLLVL.

The V call is TRBV2, the J call TRBJ1-2; perhaps TRBD1 as D (6 bases). CDR3 length: 15 amino acids. CDR1 is SNHLY and CDR2 is FYNNEI in the germline V gene. V lost 1 base to trimming and J lost 5 bases, with 14 bases between them. In nucleotides, the CDR3 is TGTGCCAGCAGTGAAGGGGACACCCGAGGATATGGCTACACCTTC. Translated, it gives CASSEGDTRGYGYTF.

This clone was counted once. The chain couples TRBV25-1 to TRBJ1-4; D gene unclear. This CDR3 has 15 residues. The germline CDR1 and CDR2 sequences are MGHDK and SYGVNS. With 3 bases removed from V and 6 bases from J, the gap between germline ends came to 14 bases. CDR3 in amino acids: CASSDYGRGYEKLFF. CDR3 coding DNA: TGTGCCAGCAGTGATTACGGGAGAGGATATGAAAAACTGTTTTTT.

The rearrangement uses TRBV2 and TRBJ2-3; 9 nucleotides match TRBD2. The CDR3 length is 15 residues. Unmatched junction bases numbered 6, after V lost 6 bases and J lost 2 bases. The germline CDR1 and CDR2 sequences are SNHLY and FYNNEI. As DNA, the CDR3 is TGTGCCAGCAGGGCCGGGACTAGCCTCACAGATACGCAGTATTTT. Translated: CASRAGTSLTDTQYF. The complete variable domain, with remaining parts taken from reference TRBV2 and TRBJ2-3, reads EPEVTQTPSHQVTQMGQEVILRCVPISNHLYFYWYRQILGQKVEFLVSFYNNEISEKSEIFDDQFSVERPDGSNFTLKIRSTKLEDSAMYFCASRAGTSLTDTQYFGPGTRLTVL.

A single count supports this clone. The chain employs TRBV19 and TRBJ2-2; TRBD2 might be the D (6 bases). The V and J ends lost 3 bases and 3 bases respectively, with 11 bases between them. From germline, CDR1 is LNHDA and CDR2 SQIVND (reference sequence). The CDR3 length is 15 residues. In nucleotides, the CDR3 is TGTGCCAGTAGTATCTTCGGCGGGGACACCGGGGAGCTGTTTTTT. Encoded protein: CASSIFGGDTGELFF.

V usage is TRBV30 and J usage is TRBJ1-1; TRBD1 agrees at 7 bases. From germline, CDR1 is GTSNPN and CDR2 SVGIG (reference sequence). V shed 2 bases and J 1 base; nucleotides not matched to a gene: 16. This CDR3 comprises 18 residues. The CDR3 region has the DNA TGTGCCTGGAGTAAAGTTTTTGAGGGTGGGACAGAGAACACTGAAGCTTTCTTT. Amino acid sequence: CAWSKVFEGGTENTEAFF.

This clone was counted a single time. The V and J genes are TRBV6-1 and TRBJ2-7; D is possibly TRBD1 (7 bases). The CDR3 consists of 15 residues. The V end was cut by 4 bases, the J end by 4 bases, with 17 bases between. Germline V gene lookup returns CDR1 MNHNS and CDR2 SASEGT. The CDR3 sequence is CASSALTTGRYEQYF. The CDR3 region has the DNA TGTGCCAGCAGTGCCTTGACGACAGGGAGGTACGAGCAGTACTTC.

V gene TRBV27 combines with J gene TRBJ2-7; 7 bases match TRBD2. After removal of 5 bases from V and 4 bases from J, the junction contained 11 bases not matched to a gene. Germline lookup yields CDR1 MNHEY and CDR2 SMNVEV (reference sequence). This CDR3 comprises 15 residues. In nucleotides, the CDR3 is TGTGCCAGCAGTCCCACTAGCGTCGGGGGGTACGAGCAGTACTTC. Its protein product is CASSPTSVGGYEQYF.

This sequence joins TRBV10-3 and TRBJ2-3; D ambiguous. The CDR3 is 11 residues long. Germline V gene lookup returns CDR1 ENHRY and CDR2 SYGVKD. V was trimmed by 6 bases and J by 1 base, leaving 2 bases between them. The DNA of the CDR3 is TGTGCCATCAGGGGCACAGATACGCAGTATTTT. Protein product: CAIRGTDTQYF.

The chain combines TRBV27 with TRBJ2-2, with 8 positions matching TRBD1. The CDR3 loop spans 14 amino acids. The germline V gene has CDR1 MNHEY and CDR2 SMNVEV (reference sequence). With V trimmed by 9 bases and J by 5 bases, 8 bases remained unmatched. The CDR3 is CASSPTGETGELFF. The CDR3 coding sequence is TGTGCCAGTTCCCCGACAGGGGAGACCGGGGAGCTGTTTTTT.

CDR3 residues: CASSAPGTSNHEQYF. The CDR3, as DNA: TGTGCCAGCAGTGCTCCCGGGACTAGCAACCACGAGCAGTACTTC. This rearrangement joins TRBV6-5 to TRBJ2-7; 9 bases match TRBD2. CDR1 is MNHEY, CDR2 SVGAGI, per germline. The ends lost 5 bases at V and 5 bases at J; junction bases unmatched: 10. The CDR3 has 15 residues.

This sequence joins TRBV5-1 and TRBJ2-5; 9 bases align to TRBD1. Germline V gives CDR1 SGHRS, CDR2 YFSETQ. This CDR3 comprises 16 residues. Trimming at V came to 4 bases and at J to 5 bases, leaving 12 bases not matched to a gene. The CDR3 region has the DNA TGCGCCAGCAGCCCCCAACGGGGACAGGGTGGCGAGACCCAGTACTTC. Protein: CASSPQRGQGGETQYF.

This rearrangement joins TRBV4-1 to TRBJ2-7; 11 nucleotides match TRBD2. CDR1 and CDR2 from the germline V gene are MGHRA and YSYEKL. This CDR3 contains 17 residues. With 3 bases clipped from V and 7 bases from J, the junction kept 14 bases outside the gene matches. CDR3: CASSHTRYSGGVYEQYF. CDR3 DNA: TGCGCCAGCAGCCATACACGCTATAGCGGGGGGGTCTATGAGCAGTACTTC.

The chain joins TRBV2 to TRBJ2-5; D remains ambiguous. This CDR3 is built from 11 residues. V lost 4 bases and J lost 5, with 5 bases in between. Per the germline V gene, CDR1 is SNHLY and CDR2 is FYNNEI. The CDR3 spells CASSVGETQYF. In nucleotides, the CDR3 is TGTGCCAGCAGTGTGGGGGAGACCCAGTACTTC.

This clone showed up just once. The chain carries TRBV15 and TRBJ2-7; 11 bases align to TRBD1. Germline loops: CDR1 LNHNV, CDR2 YYDKDF (reference sequence). The length of the CDR3 is 17 residues. V dropped 3 bases and J dropped 6; count of bases not matched to a gene: 13. The CDR3 nucleotides are TGTGCCACCAGCAGGGAAAATATGGACAGGGGGCATGGCGAGCAGTACTTC. It encodes CATSRENMDRGHGEQYF.

This clone was counted once. The chain combines TRBV7-7 with TRBJ2-5; D unresolved. Germline V gene lookup returns CDR1 SSHAT and CDR2 FNYEAQ (reference sequence). Trimming removed 4 bases at V and 5 bases at J, with 17 bases between. This CDR3 contains 15 residues. The CDR3 sequence: CASSSNPLPGETQYF. In DNA, the CDR3 is TGTGCCAGCAGCTCCAACCCTCTGCCCGGGGAGACCCAGTACTTC.

This chain uses TRBV29-1 with TRBJ1-2; possibly TRBD1 for D (6 bases). V was clipped by 6 bases and J by 6 bases, with 26 bases between them. The CDR3 length is 16 residues. Germline V gene lookup returns CDR1 SQVTM and CDR2 ANQGSEA. Written as DNA, the CDR3 is TGCAGCGTATCAACCCAAGGACAGAAGGTTTATGATGGCTACACCTTC. Its protein product is CSVSTQGQKVYDGYTF.